This entry lists 11 T cell receptor beta chains sequenced from one sample in a study of T cells in women clearing cervical HPV infection. Generated by immunoSEQ multiplex PCR, the TCRdb table keeps only in-frame clones and is missing some. The sample holds roughly 30,000 clones. The sequencing sample was made of blood buffy coat. These receptors were collected from a woman between 18 and 75 years old with a cervical HPV16 infection that either progressed to CIN3+ or cleared (not recorded which).

To note about this clone: The DNA ends 3 residues before the CDR3 does, and the rest of the CDR3 is filled in from the germline J gene. The rearrangement joins TRBV5-1 to TRBJ2-5; possible D gene TRBD2, 6 bases. The germline V and J ends were trimmed by 0 bases and 5 bases, with 14 bases remaining between them. The CDR3 consists of 15 residues. Germline loops: CDR1 SGHRS, CDR2 YFSETQ. The CDR3 spells CASSLGSPGRETQYF. The part of the CDR3 DNA that was read is TGCGCCAGCAGCTTGGGTAGTCCAGGGAGGGAGACC.

Points on this clone: With the read ending 3 residues before the CDR3 end, the germline J gene is used to fill in that end. The chain recombines TRBV19 with TRBJ2-2; D is possibly TRBD1 (6 bases). From germline, CDR1 is LNHDA and CDR2 SQIVND (reference sequence). CDR3 size: 15 residues. The part of the CDR3 DNA that was read is TGTGCCAGTAGTACGCAGGGGATACGGTTGGAAAAG. It translates to CASSTQGIRLEK. Given in full, the CDR3 is CASSTQGIRLEKLFF.

Remarks on this clone: The read ends 3 residues before the CDR3 terminus; that terminus is restored from the germline J gene. This rearrangement joins TRBV7-9 to TRBJ1-4, with a tentative D call TRBD1 (6 bases). This CDR3 comprises 14 residues. CDR1 is SEHNR and CDR2 is FQNEAQ in the germline V gene (reference sequence). The CDR3 DNA, read in part, is TGTGCCAGCAGCCCTCGACAGGATGCACCACCA. It codes for CASSPRQDAPP. The CDR3 reads in full as CASSPRQDAPPLFF.

As regards this clone: The observed sequence ends 3 residues before the CDR3 terminus, with the missing tail filled in from the germline J gene. This chain uses TRBV7-6 with TRBJ2-5, with D perhaps TRBD2 (5 bases). Per the germline V gene, CDR1 is SGHVS and CDR2 is FNYEAQ. Trimming stripped 4 bases from V and 4 bases from J, with 16 bases between. CDR3 length: 15 residues. The CDR3: CASSYRTGMGETQYF. The CDR3 DNA, read in part, is TGTGCCAGCAGCTATCGGACTGGGATGGGAGAGACC.

For this clone: Sequencing ends 3 residues short of the CDR3 end; the germline J gene provides the rest. V is TRBV5-1 and J is TRBJ2-3, with 7 bases that match TRBD1. Germline CDR1 reads SGHRS; CDR2 reads YFSETQ. This CDR3 has 13 amino acids. Partial CDR3 DNA: TGCGCCAGCAGCACCGGACAGGAAGAGACG. Amino acid sequence: CASSTGQEET. The CDR3, in full, reads CASSTGQEETQYF.

A word on this clone: The read terminates 3 residues before the CDR3 end, so the remaining end is supplied by the germline J gene. The chain employs TRBV7-4 and TRBJ1-4, with D perhaps TRBD1 (6 bases). The CDR3 has 14 residues. CDR1 and CDR2 from the germline V gene are SGHVT and SQSDAQ. Partial CDR3 DNA: TGTGCCAGCCCCCCGGGACACGAAAATTCACCA. It encodes CASPPGHENSP. The CDR3 as a whole reads CASPPGHENSPLFF.

Turning to this clone: The sequenced fragment ends 3 residues before the CDR3 boundary, so the rest is inferred from the germline J gene. The rearrangement links TRBV2 to TRBJ1-6, with D unclear. In germline, CDR1 is SNHLY, CDR2 FYNNEI. CDR3 length: 12 amino acids. Trimming pared 2 bases from V and 9 bases from J, leaving 5 bases between. The sequenced CDR3 bases are TGTGCCAGCAGTGAACAAGGTTCACCC. Translated, it gives CASSEQGSP. The full CDR3 reads CASSEQGSPLHF.

As regards this clone: The missing CDR3 end, 3 residues past where the read stops, is filled in from the germline J gene. This chain joins TRBV2 and TRBJ2-4, with D perhaps TRBD1 (5 bases). The CDR3 is 14 amino acids. Germline V gene data show CDR1 as SNHLY and CDR2 as FYNNEI. V was clipped by 6 bases and J by 7 bases, with 16 bases between them. CDR3 amino acids: CASSGLKGRNIQYF. The DNA read from the CDR3 is TGTGCCAGCAGCGGTCTCAAGGGGCGGAACATT.

Concerning this clone itself: The sequence runs out 3 residues before the end of the CDR3; the remainder is reconstructed from the germline J gene. The J gene is TRBJ1-2, the V gene TRBV19, with 7 nucleotides matching TRBD1. Germline V gene lookup returns CDR1 LNHDA and CDR2 SQIVND (reference sequence). This CDR3 contains 15 residues. Incomplete CDR3 DNA: TGTGCCACCCGCGACAGGGCTATTAGCACAGATACC. Translated, it gives CATRDRAISTDT. The full CDR3 protein reads CATRDRAISTDTYTF.

In regard to this clone: The CDR3 end falls 3 residues outside the read, so it is completed with the germline J gene. This chain connects TRBV20-1 to TRBJ1-2; 11 nucleotides line up with TRBD1. CDR1 and CDR2 from the germline V gene are DFQATT and SNEGSKA (reference sequence). This CDR3 has 15 residues. Trimming removed 2 bases from V and 7 bases from J; junction bases left unmatched: 9. The CDR3 here is CSARKPGQGEVGYTF. The sequenced part of the CDR3 DNA is TGCAGTGCTAGAAAACCGGGACAGGGGGAAGTTGGC.

Turning to this clone: The read terminates 3 residues before the CDR3 end, so the remaining end is supplied by the germline J gene. J is TRBJ2-7 and V is TRBV27; 11 nucleotides agree with TRBD2. This CDR3 contains 15 residues. V lost 6 bases, J lost 0 bases, and 4 bases stayed unmatched. The germline CDR1 and CDR2 sequences are MNHEY and SMNVEV (reference sequence). The CDR3 sequence: CASSLLAGASYEQYF. CDR3 DNA (partial): TGTGCCAGCAGCCTACTAGCGGGGGCCTCCTACGAG.